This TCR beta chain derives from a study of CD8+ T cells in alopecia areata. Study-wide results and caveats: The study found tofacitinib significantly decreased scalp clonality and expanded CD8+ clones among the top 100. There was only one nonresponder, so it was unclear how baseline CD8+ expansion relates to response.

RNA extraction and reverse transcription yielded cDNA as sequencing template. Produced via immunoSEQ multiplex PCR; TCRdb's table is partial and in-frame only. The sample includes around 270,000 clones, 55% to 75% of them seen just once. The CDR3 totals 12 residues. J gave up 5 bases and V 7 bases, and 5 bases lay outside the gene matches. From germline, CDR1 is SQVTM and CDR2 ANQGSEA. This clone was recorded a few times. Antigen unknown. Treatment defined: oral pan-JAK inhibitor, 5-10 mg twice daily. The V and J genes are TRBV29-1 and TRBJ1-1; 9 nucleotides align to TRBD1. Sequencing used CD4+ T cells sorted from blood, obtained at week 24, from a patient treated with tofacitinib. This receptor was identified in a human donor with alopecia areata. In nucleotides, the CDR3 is TGCAGCGGGGGACAGGGAGGGACTGAAGCTTTCTTT. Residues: CSGGQGGTEAFF.